The source of this T cell receptor beta chain is a study of blood T cells in healthy people across ages. Study-wide context: Template switching recovered approximately one barcoded beta molecule for every two T cells.

This clonotype was found once. Its specificity is not known. Whole-study results and caveats: The study found more naive CD4+ cells and higher diversity in long-lived than aged donors. Across samples, TCR beta diversity tracked strongly with naive T cell percentage. In older individuals, TCR beta diversity per million T cells was lower, falling roughly linearly with age.

Combining a sample-barcoded 5' primer with a J-beta primer mix, a second PCR ran for about 6 to 11 cycles. TCRdb reprocessed the 5' RACE reads via MiXCR and lists one record per CDR3 protein. The data contain 660,000 or so distinct CDR3 sequences, roughly three fifths of them singletons. The V gene lost 1 base and the J gene lost 0 bases, with 8 bases spanning the gap. Per the germline V gene, CDR1 is SNHLY and CDR2 is FYNNEI. CDR3 length equals 15 residues. This receptor was identified in a man in his 60s in good health. The gene calls are TRBV2 and TRBJ2-3; D uncertain. The sample consisted of blood. CDR3 sequence reads: CASSEDPVSTDTQYF. CDR3 DNA: TGTGCCAGCAGTGAAGACCCAGTTAGCACAGATACGCAGTATTTT.